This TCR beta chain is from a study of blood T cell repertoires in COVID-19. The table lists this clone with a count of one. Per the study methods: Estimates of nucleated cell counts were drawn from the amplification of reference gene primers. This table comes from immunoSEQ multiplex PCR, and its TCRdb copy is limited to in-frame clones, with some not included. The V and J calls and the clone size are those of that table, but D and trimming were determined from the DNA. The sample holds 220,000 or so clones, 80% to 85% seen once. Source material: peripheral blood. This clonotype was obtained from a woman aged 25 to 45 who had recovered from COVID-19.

The CDR3 spells CASSMTSGRVQYF. The CDR3 region has the DNA TGTGCCAGCAGTATGACTAGCGGGAGAGTACAGTACTTC. The chain employs TRBV27 and TRBJ2-7, with 12 bases fitting TRBD2. V lost 5 bases to trimming and J lost 10 bases; unmatched junction nucleotides: 6. Germline CDR1 reads MNHEY; CDR2 reads SMNVEV (reference sequence). The length of the CDR3 is 13 residues.